The 16 T cell receptor beta chains in this list originate from one sample, sequenced in a study of blood T cell repertoires in COVID-19. Clones were read by immunoSEQ multiplex PCR, and TCRdb kept only the in-frame ones, dropping some. This sample yields some 250,000 clones, of which approximately 84% are seen a single time; approximately 8% belongs to the top ten. Input material: peripheral blood. Every receptor here comes from a woman over 75 with acute or convalescent COVID-19.

The table lists this clone with a few counts. The chain recombines TRBV3-1 (or the pseudogene TRBV3-2) with TRBJ1-2, with 9 positions matching TRBD1. CDR3 size: 16 residues. The V gene's germline CDR1 is LGHDT and CDR2 YNNKEL (reference sequence). The V gene end was trimmed by 4 bases and the J gene end by 7 bases; junction bases not matched to a gene: 13. CDR3 sequence reads: CASSPDWGQGSSGYTF. The DNA of the CDR3 is TGTGCCAGCAGCCCTGATTGGGGACAGGGATCCTCTGGCTACACCTTC.

V and J are TRBV27 and TRBJ1-2; the D gene is possibly TRBD1 (6 bases). The V gene lost 0 bases and the J gene lost 7 bases, with 12 bases spanning the gap. Per germline, CDR1 MNHEY and CDR2 SMNVEV (reference sequence). CDR3 length: 14 amino acids. The CDR3 spells CASSLSPNRVGYTF. The CDR3 DNA reads as TGTGCCAGCAGTTTATCTCCTAACAGGGTTGGCTACACCTTC.

This clone was seen more than once but under ten times. This chain joins TRBV6-5 and TRBJ1-1; D may be TRBD1 (5 bases). The CDR3 runs 15 residues. Trimming shortened V by 6 bases and J by 4 bases, and 18 bases separated the two germline ends. Germline V gene lookup returns CDR1 MNHEY and CDR2 SVGAGI. In nucleotides, the CDR3 is TGTGCCAGCAGGGAGGGGCTAACGGGGGGCACTGAAGCTTTCTTT. Residues: CASREGLTGGTEAFF.

This chain joins TRBV19 and TRBJ2-1, with D possibly TRBD2 on 5 matching bases. This CDR3 comprises 13 residues. Trimming cost V 6 bases and J 8 bases, with 14 bases left between them. From germline, CDR1 is LNHDA and CDR2 SQIVND (reference sequence). This chain's CDR3 is CASRPSGLDEQFF. CDR3 bases: TGTGCCAGTAGACCATCTGGACTGGATGAGCAGTTCTTC.

The V call is TRBV19, the J call TRBJ1-5; weak D call: TRBD1 (5 bases). Germline CDR1 and CDR2: LNHDA and SQIVND (reference sequence). This CDR3 comprises 16 residues. V lost 3 bases to trimming and J lost 0 bases, with 12 bases between them. CDR3 amino acids: CASSIPGDGSNQPQHF. The CDR3 region has the DNA TGTGCCAGTAGTATCCCGGGGGACGGTAGCAATCAGCCCCAGCATTTT.

The V call is TRBV6-5, the J call TRBJ1-3; D gene ambiguous. The CDR3 runs 16 residues. Trimming took 0 bases from V and 2 from J, leaving 11 bases between them. Germline assignment: CDR1 MNHEY and CDR2 SVGAGI. This CDR3 is CASSYSPLLAGNTIYF. CDR3 nucleotides: TGTGCCAGCAGTTACTCCCCTCTCCTCGCTGGAAACACCATATATTTT.

The chain joins TRBV3-1 (or the pseudogene TRBV3-2) to TRBJ2-5; TRBD1 matches at 11 bases. CDR1 and CDR2 (germline): LGHDT, YNNKEL (reference sequence). The CDR3 loop spans 16 amino acids. Germline trimming cut 1 base from V and 4 bases from J; bases unmatched to any gene: 5. This chain's CDR3 is CASSQVRTGGRETQYF. As DNA, the CDR3 is TGTGCCAGCAGCCAAGTGCGGACAGGGGGCAGAGAGACCCAGTACTTC.

The rearrangement uses TRBV4-1 and TRBJ1-2, with D maybe TRBD1 (6 bases). The ends were cut back, 4 bases at V and 4 bases at J, with 28 bases in the middle. This CDR3 region has 19 residues. Germline V gene lookup returns CDR1 MGHRA and CDR2 YSYEKL. The chain's CDR3 is CASSLGQGGGLSLSYGYTF. In DNA, the CDR3 is TGCGCCAGCAGCCTGGGCCAGGGAGGGGGGCTTTCACTTTCCTATGGCTACACCTTC.

The chain recombines TRBV7-2 with TRBJ2-5; TRBD1 matches at 7 bases. The ends lost 1 base at V and 5 bases at J; junction bases unmatched: 4. The germline V gene encodes CDR1 SGHTA and CDR2 FQGNSA. This CDR3 is built from 14 residues. CDR3 loop: CASSLEAGGETQYF. CDR3 DNA sequence: TGTGCCAGCAGCTTAGAGGCAGGGGGTGAGACCCAGTACTTC.

This chain links TRBV6-2 or TRBV6-3 with TRBJ2-1; 12 positions agree with TRBD2. V was pared by 0 bases and J by 9 bases, with 12 bases of the junction left unmatched. The CDR3 is made up of 18 amino acids. Germline V gene data show CDR1 as MNHEY and CDR2 as SVGEGT. The CDR3 bases are TGTGCCAGCAGTTACTCAAACCGGAGGACTAGCGGGGCGGCTGAGCAGTTCTTC. Translating it yields CASSYSNRRTSGAAEQFF.

V usage is TRBV4-1 and J usage is TRBJ2-7; TRBD1 might be the D (5 bases). Looked up from germline, CDR1 is MGHRA and CDR2 is YSYEKL. The CDR3 is 16 amino acids. Trimming cost V 0 bases and J 3 bases, with 15 bases left between them. The CDR3 loop is CASSQDIQVIYYEQYF. As DNA, the CDR3 is TGCGCCAGCAGCCAAGACATACAGGTTATATACTACGAGCAGTACTTC.

The chain uses TRBV6-4 and TRBJ2-3, with 10 positions matching TRBD2. Germline trimming cut 2 bases from V and 3 bases from J; bases unmatched to any gene: 5. Looked up from germline, CDR1 is MRHNA and CDR2 is SNTAGT. The CDR3 spans 16 residues. The CDR3 coding sequence is TGTGCCAGCAGTGACCAGGGGACTAGCGAGACAGATACGCAGTATTTT. Translated: CASSDQGTSETDTQYF.

In this sample, this clone turned up once. This sequence joins TRBV5-1 and TRBJ2-7; 14 nucleotides align to TRBD2. Trimming removed 4 bases from V and 3 bases from J; junction bases left unmatched: 3. The CDR3 totals 15 residues. CDR1 and CDR2 (germline): SGHRS, YFSETQ. CDR3 loop: CASSIGTSGGYEQYF. CDR3 DNA: TGCGCCAGCAGCATCGGGACTAGCGGGGGCTACGAGCAGTACTTC.

This clone appeared a few times. The chain links TRBV18 to TRBJ2-3; D might be TRBD2 (5 bases). Trimming stripped 8 bases from V and 0 bases from J, with 15 bases between. CDR1 and CDR2 (germline): KGHSH, LQKENI. The CDR3 sequence is 15 residues long. The DNA of the CDR3 is TGTGCCAGCCTCGGATTCCCGGGGAGCACAGATACGCAGTATTTT. Its protein is CASLGFPGSTDTQYF. The full variable domain, completed using reference TRBV18 and TRBJ2-3, is NAGVMQNPRHLVRRRGQEARLRCSPMKGHSHVYWYRQLPEEGLKFMVYLQKENIIDESGMPKERFSAEFPKEGPSILRIQQVVRGDSAAYFCASLGFPGSTDTQYFGPGTRLTVL.

Written as DNA, the CDR3 is TGTGCCAGCTCCCGGGGGGCAGAAGCTCAGCCCCAGCATTTT. Its translation: CASSRGAEAQPQHF. The chain recombines TRBV2 with TRBJ1-5, with a weak D call TRBD1 (6 bases). Looked up from germline, CDR1 is SNHLY and CDR2 is FYNNEI. Trimming removed 8 bases from V and 6 bases from J, with 17 bases in between. CDR3 length: 14 residues.

The chain recombines TRBV5-3 with TRBJ1-1; unclear D gene. TRBV5-3 is sorted into the ORF group, with uncertain function. The CDR3 runs to 14 residues. The germline V and J ends were trimmed by 4 bases and 5 bases, with 15 bases remaining between them. CDR3 in DNA: TGTGCCAGAAGCCTAGGTCAGCCAGAGACTGAAGCTTTCTTT. It encodes CARSLGQPETEAFF.